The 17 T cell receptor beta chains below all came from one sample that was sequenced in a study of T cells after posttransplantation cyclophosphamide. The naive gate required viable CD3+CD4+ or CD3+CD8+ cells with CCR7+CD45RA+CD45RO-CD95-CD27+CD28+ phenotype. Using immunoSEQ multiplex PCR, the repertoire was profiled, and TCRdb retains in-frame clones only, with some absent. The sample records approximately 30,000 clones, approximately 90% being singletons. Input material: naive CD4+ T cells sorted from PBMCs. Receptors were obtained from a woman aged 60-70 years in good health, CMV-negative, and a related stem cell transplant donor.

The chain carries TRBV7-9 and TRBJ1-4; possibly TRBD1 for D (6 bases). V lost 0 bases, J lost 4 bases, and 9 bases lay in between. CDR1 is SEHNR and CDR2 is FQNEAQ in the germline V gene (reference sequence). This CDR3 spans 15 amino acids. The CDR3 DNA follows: TGTGCCAGCAGCTTAGCAGGGGGTGTTAATGAAAAACTGTTTTTT. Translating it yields CASSLAGGVNEKLFF.

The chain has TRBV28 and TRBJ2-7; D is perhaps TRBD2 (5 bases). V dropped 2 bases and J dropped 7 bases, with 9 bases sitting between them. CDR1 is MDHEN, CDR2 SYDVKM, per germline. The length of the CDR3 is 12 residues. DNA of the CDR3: TGTGCCAGCAGTTTAGTAGCGAGTGAGCAGTACTTC. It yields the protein CASSLVASEQYF.

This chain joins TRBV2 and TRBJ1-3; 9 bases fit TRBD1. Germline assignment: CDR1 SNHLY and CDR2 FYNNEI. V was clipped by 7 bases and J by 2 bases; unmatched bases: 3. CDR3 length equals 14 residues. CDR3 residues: CASTRDRAGNTIYF. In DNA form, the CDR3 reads TGTGCCAGCACCCGGGACAGGGCTGGAAACACCATATATTTT.

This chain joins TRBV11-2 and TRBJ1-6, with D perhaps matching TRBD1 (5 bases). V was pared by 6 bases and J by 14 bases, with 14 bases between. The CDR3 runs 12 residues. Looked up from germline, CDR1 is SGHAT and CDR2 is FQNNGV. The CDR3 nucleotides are TGTGCCAGCAGAGGGCCGGGGGGGACCCTCCACTTT. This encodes CASRGPGGTLHF.

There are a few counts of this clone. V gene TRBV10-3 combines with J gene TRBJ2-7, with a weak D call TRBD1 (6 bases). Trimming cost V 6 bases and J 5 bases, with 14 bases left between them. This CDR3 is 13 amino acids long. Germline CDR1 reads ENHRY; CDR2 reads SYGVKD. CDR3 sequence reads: CAIRDTGLNEQYF. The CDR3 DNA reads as TGTGCCATCAGGGATACAGGGTTGAACGAGCAGTACTTC.

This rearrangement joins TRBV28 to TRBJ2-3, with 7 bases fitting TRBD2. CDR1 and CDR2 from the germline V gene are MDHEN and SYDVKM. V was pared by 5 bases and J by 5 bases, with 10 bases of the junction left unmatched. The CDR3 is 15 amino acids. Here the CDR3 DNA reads TGTGCCAGCAGTCCGAGACTAGCCCAAGAAGATACGCAGTATTTT. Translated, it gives CASSPRLAQEDTQYF.

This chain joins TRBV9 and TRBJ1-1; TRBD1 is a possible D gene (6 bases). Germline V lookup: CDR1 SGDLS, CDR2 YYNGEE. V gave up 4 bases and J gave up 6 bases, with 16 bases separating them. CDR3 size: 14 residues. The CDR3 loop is CASSFLRQGPEAFF. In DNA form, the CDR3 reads TGTGCCAGCAGCTTCCTGAGGCAGGGGCCTGAAGCTTTCTTT.

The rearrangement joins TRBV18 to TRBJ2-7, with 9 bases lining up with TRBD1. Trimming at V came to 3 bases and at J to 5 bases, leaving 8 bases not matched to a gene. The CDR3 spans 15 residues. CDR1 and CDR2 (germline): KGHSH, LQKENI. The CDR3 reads CASSPSTGGIHEQYF. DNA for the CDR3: TGTGCCAGCTCACCTTCGACAGGGGGAATCCACGAGCAGTACTTC.

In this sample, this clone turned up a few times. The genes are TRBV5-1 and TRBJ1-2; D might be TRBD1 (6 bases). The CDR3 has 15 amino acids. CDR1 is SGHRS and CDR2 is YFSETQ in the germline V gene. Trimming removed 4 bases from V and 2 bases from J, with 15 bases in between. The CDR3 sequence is CASSVRGALNYGYTF. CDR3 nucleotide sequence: TGCGCCAGCAGCGTCAGGGGCGCACTAAACTATGGCTACACCTTC.

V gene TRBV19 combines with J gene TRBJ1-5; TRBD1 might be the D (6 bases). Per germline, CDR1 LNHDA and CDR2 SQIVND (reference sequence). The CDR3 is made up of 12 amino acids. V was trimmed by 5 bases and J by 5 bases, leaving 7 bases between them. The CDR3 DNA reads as TGTGCCAGTAGTCACAGGGATCAGCCCCAGCATTTT. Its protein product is CASSHRDQPQHF.

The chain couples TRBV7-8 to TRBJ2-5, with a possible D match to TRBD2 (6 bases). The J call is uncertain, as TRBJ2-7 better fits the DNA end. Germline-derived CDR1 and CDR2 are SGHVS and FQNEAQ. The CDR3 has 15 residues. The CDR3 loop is CASSFKLASPYEQYF. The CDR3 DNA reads TGTGCCAGCAGCTTTAAGCTAGCGAGCCCCTACGAGCAGTACTTC.

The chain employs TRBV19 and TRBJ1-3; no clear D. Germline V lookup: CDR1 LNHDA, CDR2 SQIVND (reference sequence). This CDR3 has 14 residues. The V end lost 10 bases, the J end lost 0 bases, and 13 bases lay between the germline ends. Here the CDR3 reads CATKQKNSGNTIYF. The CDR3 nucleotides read TGTGCCACCAAACAGAAAAACTCTGGAAACACCATATATTTT.

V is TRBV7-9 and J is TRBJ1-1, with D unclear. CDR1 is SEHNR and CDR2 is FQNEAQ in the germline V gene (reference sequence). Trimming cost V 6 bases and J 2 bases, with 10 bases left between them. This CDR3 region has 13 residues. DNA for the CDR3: TGTGCCAGCAGGCCCCCAGTTAACACTGAAGCTTTCTTT. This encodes CASRPPVNTEAFF.

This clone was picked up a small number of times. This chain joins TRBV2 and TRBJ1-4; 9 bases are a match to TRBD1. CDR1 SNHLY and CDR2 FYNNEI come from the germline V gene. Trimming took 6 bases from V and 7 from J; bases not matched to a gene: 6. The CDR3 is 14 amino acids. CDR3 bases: TGTGCCAGCAGAGGACAGGGGAAGGCTGAAAAACTGTTTTTT. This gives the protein CASRGQGKAEKLFF.

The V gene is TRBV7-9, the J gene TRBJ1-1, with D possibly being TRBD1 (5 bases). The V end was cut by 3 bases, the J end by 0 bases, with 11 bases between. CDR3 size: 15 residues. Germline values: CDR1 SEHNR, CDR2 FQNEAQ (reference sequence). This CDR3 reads CASSLGGAMNTEAFF. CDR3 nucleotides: TGTGCCAGCAGCTTGGGCGGGGCGATGAACACTGAAGCTTTCTTT.

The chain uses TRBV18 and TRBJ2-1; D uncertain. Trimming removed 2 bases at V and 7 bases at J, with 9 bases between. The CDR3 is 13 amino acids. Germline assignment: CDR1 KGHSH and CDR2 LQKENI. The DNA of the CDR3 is TGTGCCAGCTCACCAGAGCTAGAGAATGAGCAGTTCTTC. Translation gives CASSPELENEQFF.

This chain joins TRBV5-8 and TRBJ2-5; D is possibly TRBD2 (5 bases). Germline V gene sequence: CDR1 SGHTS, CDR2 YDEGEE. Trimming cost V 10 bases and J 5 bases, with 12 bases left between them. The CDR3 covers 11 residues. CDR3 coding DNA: TGTGCCCGAGGGCTAGGCGAGACCCAGTACTTC. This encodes CARGLGETQYF.